Reported below is one TCR beta chain. Its antigen remains unidentified. Repertoires were generated with immunoSEQ multiplex PCR, while TCRdb's copy carries only in-frame clones and drops some. The top ten clones hold about 4% of a sample with some 420,000 clones, more than 75% of them seen once. The CDR3 is 13 amino acids. Deletions cut 6 bases from V and 4 bases from J, with 13 bases between. Germline V gene data show CDR1 as MDHEN and CDR2 as SYDVKM. Treatment: around 19 received Ad26.COV2.S at low or high dose, single or two shots; several received placebo; per-sample allocation not given. Collection of the samples took place on day 63 after the first injection of vaccine or placebo. These data come from a study of Ad26.COV2.S vaccination and SARS-CoV-2 variants. The wider study: This donor came from the COV1001 trial of Ad26.COV2.S.

Overall study findings and caveats: Vaccine recipients showed a spike-specific TCR breadth that was higher than in placebo recipients. Total T cell responses, in the TCR breadth and depth analyses, may have been underestimated.

Sequenced here: peripheral blood, sampled in a trial of Ad26.COV2.S vaccine versus placebo. The receptor comes from a person aged 18-60 years who received the Ad26.COV2.S COVID-19 vaccine or a placebo. The V and J genes are TRBV28 and TRBJ2-7; D ambiguous. CDR3 region: CASRPPGGYEQYF. The CDR3 DNA reads as TGTGCCAGCAGACCCCCCGGCGGTTACGAGCAGTACTTC.